The 22 T cell receptor beta chains given below trace back to one sample, sequenced in a study of blood T cell repertoires in COVID-19. Measured with immunoSEQ multiplex PCR; TCRdb has only the in-frame clones, and not every one. The sample has under 350,000 clones, 85% to 90% seen once. Specimen: PBMCs or T cells enriched from blood (not recorded which). All receptors derive from a man aged 25-45 years who had recovered from COVID-19.

The chain carries TRBV3-1 (or the pseudogene TRBV3-2) and TRBJ2-5; 7 bases map to TRBD2. The J segment lost 5 bases and the V segment lost 0 bases, leaving 6 bases of the junction unmatched. Germline CDR1 and CDR2: LGHDT and YNNKEL (reference sequence). CDR3 length: 15 residues. The CDR3 DNA is TGTGCCAGCAGCCAAGAGAGACTAGCCAGGGAGACCCAGTACTTC. This sequence encodes CASSQERLARETQYF.

The CDR3 here is CASILALTPQETQYF. Written as DNA, the CDR3 is TGTGCCAGCATATTGGCTTTAACGCCCCAAGAGACCCAGTACTTC. The gene calls are TRBV6-5 and TRBJ2-5; the D is unclear. This CDR3 is 15 amino acids long. V lost 7 bases, J lost 1 base, and 16 bases lay in between. Germline V gives CDR1 MNHEY, CDR2 SVGAGI.

The sample holds a few counts of this clone. The gene calls are TRBV4-1 and TRBJ2-7; the match to TRBD2 covers 16 bases. Unmatched junction bases numbered 11, after V lost 4 bases and J lost 5 bases. Looked up from germline, CDR1 is MGHRA and CDR2 is YSYEKL. This CDR3 is built from 18 residues. The CDR3 reads CASSPAPGLAGGWNEQYF. As DNA, the CDR3 is TGCGCCAGCAGCCCCGCCCCGGGACTAGCGGGGGGGTGGAACGAGCAGTACTTC.

The V and J genes are TRBV28 and TRBJ2-7; 9 bases fit TRBD1. Losses at the gene ends were 3 bases for V and 2 bases for J; bases not matched to a gene: 5. This CDR3 contains 15 residues. The germline gives CDR1 MDHEN, CDR2 SYDVKM. CDR3: CASSLTGGLTYEQYF. The CDR3 nucleotides are TGTGCCAGCAGTTTGACAGGGGGGTTAACCTACGAGCAGTACTTC.

A single count supports this clone. The chain recombines TRBV7-9 with TRBJ2-3; 8 bases agree with TRBD2. Per the germline V gene, CDR1 is SEHNR and CDR2 is FQNEAQ (reference sequence). This CDR3 contains 16 residues. Trimming took 5 bases from V and 0 from J; bases not matched to a gene: 7. CDR3 DNA: TGTGCCAGCAGCCTCGGACTAGCCCAGAGCACAGATACGCAGTATTTT. Translating gives CASSLGLAQSTDTQYF. Based on the CDR3 plus reference TRBV7-9 and TRBJ2-3, the full variable domain is DTGVSQNPRHKITKRGQNVTFRCDPISEHNRLYWYRQTLGQGPEFLTYFQNEAQLEKSRLLSDRFSAERPKGSFSTLEIQRTEQGDSAMYLCASSLGLAQSTDTQYFGPGTRLTVL.

V and J are TRBV19 and TRBJ1-4; weak D call: TRBD1 (5 bases). The CDR3 contains 14 residues. From germline, CDR1 is LNHDA and CDR2 SQIVND (reference sequence). V lost 7 bases, J lost 4 bases, and 13 bases lay in between. Here the CDR3 DNA reads TGTGCCAGTAACTCCATGGGGGGTAATGAAAAACTGTTTTTT. Residues: CASNSMGGNEKLFF. Drawing the rest from reference TRBV19 and TRBJ1-4, the complete variable domain is DGGITQSPKYLFRKEGQNVTLSCEQNLNHDAMYWYRQDPGQGLRLIYYSQIVNDFQKGDIAEGYSVSREKKESFPLTVTSAQKNPTAFYLCASNSMGGNEKLFFGSGTQLSVL.

The gene calls are TRBV27 and TRBJ2-5; 12 bases are a match to TRBD2. The junction had 8 bases not matched to a gene; V was cut back by 5 bases and J by 1 base. The CDR3 has 17 amino acids. Germline-derived CDR1 and CDR2 are MNHEY and SMNVEV (reference sequence). CDR3 bases: TGTGCCAGCAGTCTTAAAGGACTAGCGGGGCCCCAAGAGACCCAGTACTTC. Protein: CASSLKGLAGPQETQYF.

The chain carries TRBV24-1 and TRBJ2-7; 9 nucleotides line up with TRBD1. The CDR3 is 14 amino acids. Germline loops: CDR1 KGHDR, CDR2 SFDVKD. V lost 5 bases to trimming and J lost 7 bases; unmatched junction nucleotides: 8. CDR3 loop: CATSGGQGRREQYF. CDR3 sequence (DNA): TGTGCCACCAGTGGGGGACAGGGACGTCGGGAGCAGTACTTC.

This chain joins TRBV19 and TRBJ2-3; D is uncertain. This CDR3 is 13 amino acids long. The germline V gene has CDR1 LNHDA and CDR2 SQIVND (reference sequence). The germline V and J ends were trimmed by 3 bases and 0 bases, with 4 bases remaining between them. The CDR3 loop reads CASSMASTDTQYF. For the CDR3, the DNA is TGTGCCAGTAGTATGGCCAGCACAGATACGCAGTATTTT. The entire variable domain, with the rest obtained from reference TRBV19 and TRBJ2-3, is as follows: DGGITQSPKYLFRKEGQNVTLSCEQNLNHDAMYWYRQDPGQGLRLIYYSQIVNDFQKGDIAEGYSVSREKKESFPLTVTSAQKNPTAFYLCASSMASTDTQYFGPGTRLTVL.

The rearrangement links TRBV27 to TRBJ1-5; D possibly corresponds to TRBD1 (5 bases). There are 15 residues in the CDR3. Germline lookup yields CDR1 MNHEY and CDR2 SMNVEV (reference sequence). V dropped 2 bases and J dropped 3 bases, with 11 bases sitting between them. The CDR3 region has the DNA TGTGCCAGCAGTTTAGTTCCAGGGTCCAATCAGCCCCAGCATTTT. This codes for CASSLVPGSNQPQHF.

This chain links TRBV6-1 with TRBJ2-1; 9 positions match TRBD2. CDR1 is MNHNS, CDR2 SASEGT, per germline. The CDR3 sequence is 13 residues long. Germline trimming cut 3 bases from V and 8 bases from J; bases unmatched to any gene: 2. The CDR3 bases are TGTGCCAGCAGTGAGCGGGGGGGCGATGAGCAGTTCTTC. Translated, it gives CASSERGGDEQFF.

The count of this clone is one. This sequence joins TRBV12-5 and TRBJ1-1; no clear D. Germline V CDR1 and CDR2: LGHNT, FRNRAP. This CDR3 region has 14 residues. Trimming took off 6 bases at V and 3 bases at J, with 14 bases between the two ends. Written as DNA, the CDR3 is TGTGCTAGTGGAAGAGGAAACCGGGACACTGAAGCTTTCTTT. Its translation: CASGRGNRDTEAFF.

The chain has TRBV3-1 (or the pseudogene TRBV3-2) and TRBJ1-2, with D possibly matching TRBD1 (6 bases). Germline CDR1 reads LGHDT; CDR2 reads YNNKEL (reference sequence). The CDR3 has 13 residues. Trimming took 2 bases from V and 7 from J, leaving 11 bases between them. Here the CDR3 reads CASSQRTAGGYTF. DNA of the CDR3: TGTGCCAGCAGCCAACGGACAGCCGGTGGCTACACCTTC.

The chain couples TRBV5-6 to TRBJ1-6; D perhaps matches TRBD1 (6 bases). The V and J ends lost 3 bases and 2 bases respectively, with 12 bases between them. This CDR3 region has 16 residues. The germline V gene has CDR1 SGHDT and CDR2 YYEEEE. CDR3 nucleotides: TGTGCCAGCAGCTCCCAGGGGACGCCCTATAATTCACCCCTCCACTTT. It encodes CASSSQGTPYNSPLHF.

The chain is built from TRBV19 and TRBJ1-2; D is unclear. Deletions cut 2 bases from V and 3 bases from J, with 13 bases between. In germline, CDR1 is LNHDA, CDR2 SQIVND (reference sequence). This CDR3 has 15 residues. As DNA, the CDR3 is TGTGCCAGTAGTATACCCCGACTTCGACACTATGGCTACACCTTC. It yields the protein CASSIPRLRHYGYTF.

Only a few counts were recorded for this clone. The chain links TRBV29-1 to TRBJ2-7; the match to TRBD1 covers 10 bases. This CDR3 comprises 12 residues. Trimming took 7 bases from V and 2 from J; bases not matched to a gene: 2. Germline values: CDR1 SQVTM, CDR2 ANQGSEA. CDR3 in DNA: TGCAGCGCCGGACAGGGGGCCTACGAGCAGTACTTC. It yields the protein CSAGQGAYEQYF.

This rearrangement joins TRBV10-2 to TRBJ2-5; 10 bases align to TRBD2. This CDR3 is 16 amino acids long. With 2 bases clipped from V and 2 bases from J, the junction kept 5 bases outside the gene matches. CDR1 is WSHSY, CDR2 SAAADI, per germline. CDR3 residues: CASSEERGGVQETQYF. The CDR3 bases are TGCGCCAGCAGTGAGGAGCGGGGGGGGGTACAAGAGACCCAGTACTTC.

The rearrangement joins TRBV28 to TRBJ1-2; 12 nucleotides agree with TRBD1. CDR3 length equals 15 residues. Germline values: CDR1 MDHEN, CDR2 SYDVKM. With V trimmed by 8 bases and J by 4 bases, 8 bases remained unmatched. The CDR3 is CASGDRGPNGYGYTF. In DNA form, the CDR3 reads TGTGCCAGCGGGGACAGGGGGCCTAACGGCTATGGCTACACCTTC.

This sequence joins TRBV30 and TRBJ2-3; possible D gene TRBD2, 5 bases. There are 13 residues in the CDR3. From germline, CDR1 is GTSNPN and CDR2 SVGIG (reference sequence). Between the trimmed V and J ends, which lost 3 bases and 0 bases, there was a span of 7 bases. In DNA form, the CDR3 reads TGTGCCTGGAGGAGGGCTAGCACAGATACGCAGTATTTT. Translation: CAWRRASTDTQYF.

The chain combines TRBV24-1 with TRBJ2-2, with 11 bases fitting TRBD1. Looked up from germline, CDR1 is KGHDR and CDR2 is SFDVKD. The trim removed 3 bases at V and 6 bases at J, leaving 5 bases unmatched. The CDR3 is 16 residues long. The CDR3, as DNA: TGTGCCACCAGTGATACCCCGGGACAGGGGGCCGGGGAGCTGTTTTTT. Translated: CATSDTPGQGAGELFF.

In nucleotides, the CDR3 is TGCGCCAGCAGCTTGGACGGTCAGGACTACGAGCAGTACTTC. Encoded protein: CASSLDGQDYEQYF. The chain employs TRBV5-1 and TRBJ2-7, with D unresolved. Trimming took off 0 bases at V and 3 bases at J, with 10 bases between the two ends. The CDR3 loop spans 14 amino acids. Looked up from germline, CDR1 is SGHRS and CDR2 is YFSETQ.

V usage is TRBV10-3 and J usage is TRBJ1-4, with TRBD1 matching over 7 bases. The CDR3 runs to 16 residues. Germline V gives CDR1 ENHRY, CDR2 SYGVKD. After removal of 0 bases from V and 5 bases from J, the junction contained 6 bases not matched to a gene. CDR3 region: CAISESNRGRNEKLFF. The CDR3 coding sequence is TGTGCCATCAGTGAGTCGAACAGGGGAAGGAATGAAAAACTGTTTTTT.